The present T cell receptor beta chain was sequenced within a study of T cells after yellow fever vaccination. The study, taken as a whole, reports: Subsequent booster samples again held most clones from primary vaccination (roughly 96% CD4, about 86% CD8).

UMIs were added to TCR cDNA along with a universal primer site when it was made by 5'RACE template switching. Each CDR3 protein gets one entry after TCRdb re-called the 5' RACE reads with MiXCR. The sample includes roughly 340,000 distinct CDR3 sequences, roughly 8.7% seen only once; the top ten take 18%. This clonotype was detected only a few times. Its specificity is not known. V was shortened by 4 bases and J by 1 base, with 8 bases between the two germline ends. The CDR3 spans 13 residues. The germline V gene encodes CDR1 SGHRS and CDR2 YFSETQ. Sequences were derived from PBMCs, sampled on the day of the first yellow fever vaccination. The chain links TRBV5-1 to TRBJ1-1; D is unclear. This clonotype was obtained from a young man who received the YFV17D yellow fever vaccine. The CDR3 loop is CASSAQQNTEAFF. The DNA for the CDR3 is TGCGCCAGCAGCGCACAGCAGAACACTGAAGCTTTCTTT.